The 16 T cell receptor beta chains below all came from one sample that was sequenced in a study of blood T cell repertoires in COVID-19. The data were produced by immunoSEQ multiplex PCR, yet TCRdb's version contains in-frame clones alone and is incomplete. The top ten clones hold roughly 10% of a sample with roughly 140,000 clones, roughly 84% of them seen once. Sample: peripheral blood. These receptors all stem from a man in his sixties with active or convalescent COVID-19.

The genes are TRBV19 and TRBJ1-1, with D perhaps TRBD1 (5 bases). V lost 10 bases to trimming and J lost 3 bases, with 12 bases between them. The germline V gene has CDR1 LNHDA and CDR2 SQIVND (reference sequence). The CDR3 is made up of 12 amino acids. CDR3 residues: CATSQGDTEAFF. CDR3 coding DNA: TGTGCCACCTCTCAGGGTGACACTGAAGCTTTCTTT.

The chain recombines TRBV5-1 with TRBJ1-1; D not certain. The CDR3 covers 15 residues. Germline V gene lookup returns CDR1 SGHRS and CDR2 YFSETQ. Trimming removed 0 bases from V and 0 bases from J, with 9 bases in between. The CDR3 nucleotides are TGCGCCAGCAGCTTGGGTCCAGTCATGAACACTGAAGCTTTCTTT. Encoded protein: CASSLGPVMNTEAFF.

The rearrangement joins TRBV11-3 to TRBJ1-6, with 7 nucleotides matching TRBD1. V was pared by 8 bases and J by 9 bases, with 10 bases of the junction left unmatched. Germline V gene data show CDR1 as SGHNT and CDR2 as YENEEA. The CDR3 is 14 amino acids. Written as DNA, the CDR3 is TGTGCCAGCCAAAAGGGGACAGAGTTTTCACCCCTCCACTTT. Translation gives CASQKGTEFSPLHF.

The chain recombines TRBV9 with TRBJ2-2; D possibly corresponds to TRBD2 (6 bases). This CDR3 has 14 residues. Trimming left V 3 bases short and J 5 bases short, with 11 bases between. In germline, CDR1 is SGDLS, CDR2 YYNGEE. CDR3 in DNA: TGTGCCAGCAGCGGCTTTAGCGGAACCGGGGAGCTGTTTTTT. Translating gives CASSGFSGTGELFF.

V usage is TRBV19 and J usage is TRBJ2-1, with D perhaps matching TRBD1 (5 bases). This CDR3 region has 14 residues. Germline lookup yields CDR1 LNHDA and CDR2 SQIVND (reference sequence). Trimming removed 5 bases from V and 5 bases from J, with 13 bases in between. The CDR3 is CASSLGQGHNEQFF. The CDR3 coding sequence is TGTGCCAGTAGTCTAGGCCAGGGTCACAATGAGCAGTTCTTC.

This clone was seen just once. This rearrangement joins TRBV6-5 to TRBJ2-4; D is unresolved. V shed 6 bases and J shed 4 bases, with 10 bases lying between them. Germline lookup yields CDR1 MNHEY and CDR2 SVGAGI. This CDR3 has 13 residues. CDR3 in amino acids: CASRKEQKNIQYF. The CDR3 DNA is TGTGCCAGCAGGAAAGAACAGAAAAACATTCAGTACTTC.

The chain couples TRBV14 to TRBJ1-1, with D possibly TRBD1 on 6 matching bases. CDR3 length: 16 amino acids. Trimming removed 0 bases from V and 2 bases from J, with 13 bases in between. CDR1 is SGHDN and CDR2 is FVKESK in the germline V gene. CDR3 region: CASSQDLGRGNTEAFF. The CDR3 DNA follows: TGTGCCAGCAGCCAAGATCTCGGCAGGGGTAACACTGAAGCTTTCTTT.

V usage is TRBV6-2 or TRBV6-3 and J usage is TRBJ2-1, with TRBD2 identical over 7 bases. Germline V gene lookup returns CDR1 MNHEY and CDR2 SVGEGT. The CDR3 loop spans 16 amino acids. V trimming: 2 bases; J trimming: 3 bases; junction bases outside the gene matches: 7. CDR3 region: CASSYDPAGIYNEQFF. The CDR3 nucleotides read TGTGCCAGCAGTTACGACCCAGCGGGAATCTACAATGAGCAGTTCTTC.

The chain carries TRBV2 and TRBJ1-3; 7 bases match TRBD1. Germline-derived CDR1 and CDR2 are SNHLY and FYNNEI. This CDR3 is built from 13 residues. V lost 7 bases and J lost 4; bases outside the gene matches: 4. CDR3 region: CASKTGDGNTIYF. The CDR3 DNA follows: TGTGCCAGCAAAACAGGGGACGGAAACACCATATATTTT. The entire variable domain, with the rest obtained from reference TRBV2 and TRBJ1-3, is as follows: EPEVTQTPSHQVTQMGQEVILRCVPISNHLYFYWYRQILGQKVEFLVSFYNNEISEKSEIFDDQFSVERPDGSNFTLKIRSTKLEDSAMYFCASKTGDGNTIYFGEGSWLTVV.

This clone was observed a few times. A junction boundary mismatches the germline segment, possibly from a read error. This chain connects TRBV7-7 to TRBJ2-5; 10 nucleotides line up with TRBD2. The germline CDR1 and CDR2 sequences are SSHAT and FNYEAQ (reference sequence). This CDR3 has 18 residues. CDR3 bases: TGTGCTAGCAGCTTACGAGCGGGGGGGCTGGGATGGTCGGAGACCCAGTACTTC. It specifies CASSLRAGGLGWSETQYF.

The chain carries TRBV19 and TRBJ1-2; 7 bases line up with TRBD1. V was clipped by 1 base and J by 4 bases; unmatched bases: 6. In germline, CDR1 is LNHDA, CDR2 SQIVND (reference sequence). The CDR3 is made up of 15 amino acids. In nucleotides, the CDR3 is TGTGCCAGTAGTATAGGGTCAGGGGGTAGCTATGGCTACACCTTC. Its protein is CASSIGSGGSYGYTF. The full variable domain, its missing parts supplied by reference TRBV19 and TRBJ1-2, is DGGITQSPKYLFRKEGQNVTLSCEQNLNHDAMYWYRQDPGQGLRLIYYSQIVNDFQKGDIAEGYSVSREKKESFPLTVTSAQKNPTAFYLCASSIGSGGSYGYTFGSGTRLTVV.

The rearrangement joins TRBV18 to TRBJ1-1, with a possible D match to TRBD1 (5 bases). V was shortened by 0 bases and J by 5 bases, with 13 bases between the two germline ends. This CDR3 spans 15 amino acids. Germline values: CDR1 KGHSH, CDR2 LQKENI. The CDR3 DNA follows: TGTGCCAGCTCACCACCCGCCGGAGGGGTGACTGAAGCTTTCTTT. Its protein is CASSPPAGGVTEAFF.

The CDR3 is CASSPTGGTVYGYTF. The CDR3 DNA is TGTGCCAGCAGTCCCACAGGGGGCACCGTCTATGGCTACACCTTC. The gene calls are TRBV6-2 or TRBV6-3 and TRBJ1-2, with 9 bases matching TRBD1. The trim removed 5 bases at V and 4 bases at J, leaving 8 bases unmatched. Germline CDR1 is MNHEY and CDR2 is SVGEGT. This CDR3 contains 15 residues.

The chain joins TRBV11-3 to TRBJ2-7, with 7 positions matching TRBD1. Trimming cost V 5 bases and J 1 base; bases outside gene matches: 5. From germline, CDR1 is SGHNT and CDR2 YENEEA. The CDR3 loop spans 14 amino acids. CDR3 residues: CASSGTDGSYEQYV. In DNA, the CDR3 is TGTGCCAGCAGCGGGACAGACGGGTCCTACGAGCAGTACGTC.

V usage is TRBV12-3 or TRBV12-4 and J usage is TRBJ2-5; 7 nucleotides agree with TRBD1. This CDR3 contains 12 residues. The V segment lost 11 bases and the J segment 4 bases; nucleotides outside the gene matches: 7. This chain's CDR3 is CASGGDRETQYF. In DNA, the CDR3 is TGTGCCTCCGGTGGGGACAGAGAGACCCAGTACTTC.

The chain joins TRBV18 to TRBJ1-5; possibly TRBD1 for D (6 bases). CDR1 is KGHSH and CDR2 is LQKENI in the germline V gene. Between the trimmed V and J ends, which lost 4 bases and 8 bases, there was a span of 15 bases. The CDR3 loop spans 14 amino acids. The CDR3, as DNA: TGTGCCAGCTCACTCGAACAGGGTCGGGAGCCCCAGCATTTT. This encodes CASSLEQGREPQHF.